This note documents a single T cell receptor (beta chain) sequence. Original handling: Nucleated cell number was recorded as an estimate derived from reference gene primer amplification. Sequencing used immunoSEQ multiplex PCR; TCRdb keeps in-frame clones, though not all of them. The V and J calls and clone size come from that table; D and trimming were worked out from the DNA. The data contain 300,000 to 400,000 clones, about 85% of them seen just once; the ten biggest clones take up under 2%. This sample was taken from a study of blood T cell repertoires in COVID-19. Study-level background: The analysed material was cDNA or gDNA that came from T cells, B-cell-depleted T cells, or PBMCs.

The length of the CDR3 is 16 residues. V dropped 5 bases and J dropped 7; count of bases not matched to a gene: 10. Per germline, CDR1 SGHTA and CDR2 FQGTGA. During the 2 weeks before they entered the study, exposed participants had met someone with a PCR-confirmed or clinician-diagnosed COVID-19 case. The rearrangement joins TRBV7-3 to TRBJ2-1; 11 bases fit TRBD1. The sample taken for sequencing was PBMCs or T cells enriched from blood (not recorded which). The receptor was derived from a woman in her twenties or thirties who had been exposed to COVID-19. CDR3 residues: CASSPSGTGGRNEQFF. CDR3 sequence (DNA): TGTGCCAGCAGCCCATCCGGGACAGGGGGACGGAATGAGCAGTTCTTC.